Listed here are 9 T cell receptor beta chains from one sample, sequenced in a study of T cell changes during pregnancy in multiple sclerosis. TCRdb's copy holds only in-frame clones and misses some; the assay was immunoSEQ multiplex PCR. Here the sample spans about 79,000 clones, approximately 92% being singletons. The source material was peripheral blood, sampled in the second trimester of pregnancy. Receptors were obtained from a female donor in good health, enrolled as a control in a pregnancy study.

The chain joins TRBV19 to TRBJ1-5; TRBD1 agrees at 9 bases. Germline lookup yields CDR1 LNHDA and CDR2 SQIVND (reference sequence). There are 17 residues in the CDR3. V trimming: 3 bases; J trimming: 0 bases; junction bases outside the gene matches: 6. The CDR3 DNA follows: TGTGCCAGTAGTATCACAGGGGGCCGTTATAGCAATCAGCCCCAGCATTTT. Translating it yields CASSITGGRYSNQPQHF.

This chain joins TRBV5-8 and TRBJ2-1; D possibly corresponds to TRBD1 (6 bases). CDR1 is SGHTS, CDR2 YDEGEE, per germline. The V gene lost 3 bases and the J gene lost 10 bases, with 23 bases spanning the gap. CDR3 length equals 16 residues. The CDR3 spells CASSSPTGLVGYEQFF. CDR3 bases: TGTGCCAGCAGCTCGCCGACAGGCTTGGTCGGGTACGAGCAGTTCTTC.

This clone was counted a single time. The V gene is TRBV29-1, the J gene TRBJ2-3, with 7 bases that match TRBD2. CDR1 and CDR2 (germline): SQVTM, ANQGSEA. The CDR3 spans 15 residues. The V segment lost 7 bases and the J segment 5 bases; nucleotides outside the gene matches: 15. This CDR3 is CSAPWEGPLGDTQYF. The CDR3 DNA follows: TGCAGCGCCCCATGGGAGGGGCCCCTGGGAGATACGCAGTATTTT.

The rearrangement uses TRBV9 and TRBJ2-2; D call uncertain. Trimming stripped 4 bases from V and 2 bases from J, with 12 bases between. The CDR3 consists of 15 residues. The germline CDR1 and CDR2 sequences are SGDLS and YYNGEE. The CDR3 bases are TGTGCCAGCAGCAGAATGGCGACAAACACCGGGGAGCTGTTTTTT. Protein product: CASSRMATNTGELFF.

This chain links TRBV7-3 with TRBJ2-2, with TRBD2 matching over 9 bases. J lost 0 bases, V lost 3 bases, and 8 bases had no gene match. The CDR3 sequence is 18 residues long. Germline-derived CDR1 and CDR2 are SGHTA and FQGTGA. The CDR3 nucleotides are TGTGCCAGCAGCTTTAACCCAGCGGGGGGACCGAACACCGGGGAGCTGTTTTTT. As protein: CASSFNPAGGPNTGELFF.

The chain combines TRBV5-1 with TRBJ1-2; 7 bases map to TRBD1. This CDR3 has 13 residues. Germline CDR1 reads SGHRS; CDR2 reads YFSETQ. J lost 4 bases, V lost 5 bases, and 5 bases had no gene match. In DNA form, the CDR3 reads TGCGCCAGCAGACAGGGGTCCTCCTATGGCTACACCTTC. It codes for CASRQGSSYGYTF.

This rearrangement joins TRBV7-3 to TRBJ2-5; D might be TRBD1 (6 bases). The CDR3 is made up of 15 amino acids. Trimming removed 4 bases from V and 4 bases from J, with 16 bases in between. Germline V gene sequence: CDR1 SGHTA, CDR2 FQGTGA. DNA for the CDR3: TGTGCCAGCAGCTCCGCCGGTAGCAGGGGAGAGACCCAGTACTTC. Amino acids: CASSSAGSRGETQYF. Together with reference TRBV7-3 and TRBJ2-5, the CDR3 gives the full variable domain: GAGVSQTPSNKVTEKGKYVELRCDPISGHTALYWYRQSLGQGPEFLIYFQGTGAADDSGLPNDRFFAVRPEGSVSTLKIQRTERGDSAVYLCASSSAGSRGETQYFGPGTRLLVL.

This chain links TRBV27 with TRBJ1-2; TRBD1 is a possible D gene (5 bases). Trimming cost V 4 bases and J 0 bases, with 9 bases left between them. The germline gives CDR1 MNHEY, CDR2 SMNVEV (reference sequence). This CDR3 comprises 14 residues. The CDR3 coding sequence is TGTGCCAGCAGTTCGGACACGACTAACTATGGCTACACCTTC. It translates to CASSSDTTNYGYTF.

The CDR3 nucleotides read TGCGCCAGCAGCCAAGATTGGGGGGGCTCTGGAAACACCATATATTTT. Protein: CASSQDWGGSGNTIYF. The V gene is TRBV4-1, the J gene TRBJ1-3, with D tentatively TRBD1 (5 bases). V lost 0 bases to trimming and J lost 0 bases, with 9 bases between them. The length of the CDR3 is 16 residues. Germline V gene lookup returns CDR1 MGHRA and CDR2 YSYEKL.